This section outlines one TCR beta chain sequence together with its context. This specimen comes from a study of shared clonotypes between healthy human individuals. Naive CD8 cells lacked CD45RO, underwent positive selection for CCR7 and left out terminally differentiated effector memory CD45RA+ cells. The germline gives CDR1 SGHNT, CDR2 YYREEE (reference sequence). The CDR3 loop spans 15 amino acids. V was clipped by 5 bases and J by 2 bases; unmatched bases: 7. Sequenced by immunoSEQ multiplex PCR; TCRdb stores in-frame clones only, minus some. The profile shows more than 2 million clones, less than 95% of them singletons.

The chain carries TRBV5-4 and TRBJ2-7; TRBD1 agrees at 10 bases. This TCR was recovered from a man between 18 and 35 years old in good health. Sequenced input: naive CD8+ T cells sorted from blood. The CDR3: CASRDPGQGPYEQYF. CDR3 nucleotide sequence: TGTGCCAGCAGGGATCCGGGACAGGGGCCCTACGAGCAGTACTTC. The entire variable domain, with the rest obtained from reference TRBV5-4 and TRBJ2-7, is as follows: ETGVTQSPTHLIKTRGQQVTLRCSSQSGHNTVSWYQQALGQGPQFIFQYYREEENGRGNFPPRFSGLQFPNYSSELNVNALELDDSALYLCASRDPGQGPYEQYFGPGTRLTVT.